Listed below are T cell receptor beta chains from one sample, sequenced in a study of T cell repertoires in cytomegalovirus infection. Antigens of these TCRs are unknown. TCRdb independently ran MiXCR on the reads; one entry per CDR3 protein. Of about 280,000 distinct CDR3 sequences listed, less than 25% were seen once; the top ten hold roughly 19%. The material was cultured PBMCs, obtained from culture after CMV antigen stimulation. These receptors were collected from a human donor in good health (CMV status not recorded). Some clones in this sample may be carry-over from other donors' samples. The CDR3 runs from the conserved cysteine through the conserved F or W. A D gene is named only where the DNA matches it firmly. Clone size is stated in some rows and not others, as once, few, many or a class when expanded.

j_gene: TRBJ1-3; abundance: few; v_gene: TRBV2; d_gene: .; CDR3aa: CASRDGRLDTIYF; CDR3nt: TGTGCCAGCAGGGACGGTCGGCTGGACACCATATATTTT
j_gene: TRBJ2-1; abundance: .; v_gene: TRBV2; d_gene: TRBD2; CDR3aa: CASRSREGYNEQFF; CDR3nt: TGTGCCAGCCGAAGTCGGGAGGGCTACAATGAGCAGTTCTTC
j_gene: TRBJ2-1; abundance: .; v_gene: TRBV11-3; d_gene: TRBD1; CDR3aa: CASSNRLDRVEEQFF; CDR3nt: TGTGCCAGCAGCAACCGGCTCGACAGGGTTGAGGAGCAGTTCTTC
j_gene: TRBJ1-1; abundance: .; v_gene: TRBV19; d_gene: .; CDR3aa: CASRGTNTEAFF; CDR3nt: TGTGCCTCCCGGGGGACGAACACTGAAGCTTTCTTT
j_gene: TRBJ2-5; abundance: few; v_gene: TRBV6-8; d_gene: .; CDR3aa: CASSYDGGGQRKETQYF; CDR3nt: TGTGCCAGCAGTTACGATGGGGGGGGACAGCGGAAAGAGACCCAGTACTTC
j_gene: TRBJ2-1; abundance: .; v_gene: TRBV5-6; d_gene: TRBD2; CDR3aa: CASSFFGTSGSNEQFF; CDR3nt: TGTGCCAGCAGCTTCTTCGGGACTAGCGGGAGTAATGAGCAGTTCTTC
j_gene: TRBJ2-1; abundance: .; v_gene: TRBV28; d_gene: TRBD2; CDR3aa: CASTHSGRFYNEQFF; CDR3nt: TGTGCCAGCACCCATAGCGGGAGGTTCTACAATGAGCAGTTCTTC
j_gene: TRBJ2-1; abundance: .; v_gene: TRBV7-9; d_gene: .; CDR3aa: CASSLGGTGYEQFF; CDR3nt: TGTGCCAGCAGCTTAGGTGGGACCGGGTACGAGCAGTTCTTC
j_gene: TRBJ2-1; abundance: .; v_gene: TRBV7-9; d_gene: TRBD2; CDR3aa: CASSPPTSGSNEQFF; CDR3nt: TGTGCCAGCAGCCCCCCGACTAGCGGGAGCAATGAGCAGTTCTTC
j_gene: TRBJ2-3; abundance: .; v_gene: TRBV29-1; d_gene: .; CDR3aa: CSVAKGGNTDTQYF; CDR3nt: TGCAGCGTTGCTAAGGGGGGCAACACAGATACGCAGTATTTT
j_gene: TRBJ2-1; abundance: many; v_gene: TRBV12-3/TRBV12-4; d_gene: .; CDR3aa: CASTNSQGTLISYNEQFF; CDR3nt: TGTGCCAGCACCAATTCCCAAGGGACCCTGATATCCTACAATGAGCAGTTCTTC
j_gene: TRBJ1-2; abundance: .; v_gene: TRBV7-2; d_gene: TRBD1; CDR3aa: CASSQLGQAYGYTF; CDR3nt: TGTGCCAGCAGCCAATTAGGACAGGCCTATGGCTACACCTTC
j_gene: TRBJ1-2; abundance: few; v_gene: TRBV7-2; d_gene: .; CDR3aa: CASSEDGRAYGYTF; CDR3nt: TGTGCCAGCAGCGAAGACGGGAGAGCCTATGGCTACACCTTC
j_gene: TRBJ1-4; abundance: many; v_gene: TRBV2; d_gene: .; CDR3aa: CASSRNEKLFF; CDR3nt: TGTGCCAGCAGCAGAAATGAAAAACTGTTTTTT
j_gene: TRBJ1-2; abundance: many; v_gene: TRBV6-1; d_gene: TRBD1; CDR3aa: CASRETGLRGYTF; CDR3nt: TGTGCCAGCAGGGAGACAGGGTTGCGTGGCTACACCTTC
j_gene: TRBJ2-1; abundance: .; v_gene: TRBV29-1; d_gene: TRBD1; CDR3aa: CSVKSGTGGSNEQFF; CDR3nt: TGCAGCGTAAAGTCGGGGACAGGGGGCTCGAATGAGCAGTTCTTC
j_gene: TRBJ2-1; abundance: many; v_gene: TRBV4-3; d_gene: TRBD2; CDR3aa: CASSQDLQPGGIFNEQFF; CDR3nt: TGCGCCAGCAGCCAAGATCTGCAGCCGGGAGGAATTTTTAATGAGCAGTTCTTC
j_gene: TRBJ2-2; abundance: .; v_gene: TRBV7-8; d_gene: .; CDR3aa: CASSLRRGEGGTGELFF; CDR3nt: TGTGCCAGCAGCTTAAGGAGGGGCGAGGGGGGCACCGGGGAGCTGTTTTTT
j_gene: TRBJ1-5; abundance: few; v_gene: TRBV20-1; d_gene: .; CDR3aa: CSARGQNNQPQHF; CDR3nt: TGCAGTGCGCGGGGGCAGAACAATCAGCCCCAGCATTTT
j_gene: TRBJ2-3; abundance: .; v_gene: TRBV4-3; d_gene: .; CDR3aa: CASSQERSTDTQYF; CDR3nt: TGCGCCAGCAGCCAAGAAAGGAGCACAGATACGCAGTATTTT
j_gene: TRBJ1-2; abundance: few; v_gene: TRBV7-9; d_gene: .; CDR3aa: CASNHRVSNYGYTF; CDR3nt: TGTGCCAGCAACCACAGGGTGTCGAACTATGGCTACACCTTC
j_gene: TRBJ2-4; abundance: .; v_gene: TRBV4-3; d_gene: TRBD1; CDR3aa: CASSQTLQGTKNIQYF; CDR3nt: TGCGCCAGCAGCCAAACTTTACAGGGGACCAAAAACATTCAGTACTTC
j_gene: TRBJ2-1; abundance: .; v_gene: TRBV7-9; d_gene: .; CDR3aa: CASSPSNQPGPFF; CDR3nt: TGTGCCAGCAGCCCCAGTAACCAACCCGGTCCGTTCTTC
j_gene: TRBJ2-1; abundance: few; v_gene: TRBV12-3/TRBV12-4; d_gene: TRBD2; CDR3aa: CASSWLAGGNNEQFF; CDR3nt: TGTGCCAGCAGTTGGCTAGCGGGAGGCAACAATGAGCAGTTCTTC
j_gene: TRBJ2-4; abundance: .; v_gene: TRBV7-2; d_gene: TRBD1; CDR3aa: CASSPMGQLAKNIQYF; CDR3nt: TGTGCCAGCAGCCCGATGGGACAGCTAGCCAAAAACATTCAGTACTTC
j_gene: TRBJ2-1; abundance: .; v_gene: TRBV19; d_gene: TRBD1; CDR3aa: CASSIGTGYEQFF; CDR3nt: TGTGCCAGTAGTATAGGGACAGGGTATGAGCAGTTCTTC
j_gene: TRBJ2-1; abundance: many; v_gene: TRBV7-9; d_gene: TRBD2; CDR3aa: CASSPPLAEENEQFF; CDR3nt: TGTGCCAGCAGCCCCCCACTAGCGGAGGAGAATGAGCAGTTCTTC
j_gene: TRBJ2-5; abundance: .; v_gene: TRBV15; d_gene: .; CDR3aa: CATSSPLLSRDRMFQETQYF; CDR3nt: TGTGCCACCAGCAGTCCCTTATTGTCCCGGGACCGAATGTTCCAAGAGACCCAGTACTTC
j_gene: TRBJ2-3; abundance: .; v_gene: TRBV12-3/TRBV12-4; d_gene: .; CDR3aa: CASSFFGASDTQYF; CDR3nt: TGTGCCAGCAGTTTCTTCGGGGCATCAGATACGCAGTATTTT
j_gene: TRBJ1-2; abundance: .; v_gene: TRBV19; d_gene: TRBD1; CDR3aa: CASSEPQGQLYGYTF; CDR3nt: TGTGCCAGTAGCGAACCTCAGGGACAGCTCTATGGCTACACCTTC
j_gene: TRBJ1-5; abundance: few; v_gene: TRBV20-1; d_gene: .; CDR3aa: CSARGEQGGWGQPQHF; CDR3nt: TGCAGTGCTAGAGGCGAACAGGGTGGGTGGGGTCAGCCCCAGCATTTT
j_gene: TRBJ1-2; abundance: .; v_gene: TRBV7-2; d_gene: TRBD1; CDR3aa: CASSNPSGTGGVYGYTF; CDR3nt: TGTGCCAGCAGCAACCCATCCGGGACAGGGGGCGTCTATGGCTACACCTTC
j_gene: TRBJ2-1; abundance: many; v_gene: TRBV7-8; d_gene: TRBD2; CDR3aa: CASSFLGLAGGSYNEQFF; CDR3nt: TGTGCCAGCAGCTTTCTCGGACTAGCGGGAGGGTCCTACAATGAGCAGTTCTTC
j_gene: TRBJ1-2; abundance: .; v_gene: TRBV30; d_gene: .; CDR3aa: CAWGNRAGYGYTF; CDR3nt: TGTGCCTGGGGAAACAGGGCTGGCTATGGCTACACCTTC
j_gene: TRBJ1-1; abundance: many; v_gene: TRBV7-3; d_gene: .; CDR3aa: CASSRELNTEAFF; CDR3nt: TGTGCCAGCAGCCGGGAGTTGAACACTGAAGCTTTCTTT
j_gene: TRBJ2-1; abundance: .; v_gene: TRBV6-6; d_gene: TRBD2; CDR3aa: CASNPSAGAQFF; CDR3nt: TGTGCCAGCAACCCCTCAGCGGGAGCGCAGTTCTTC
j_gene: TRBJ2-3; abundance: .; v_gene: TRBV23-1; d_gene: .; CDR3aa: CASSQSDKDTQYF; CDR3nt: TGCGCCAGCAGTCAATCGGACAAAGATACGCAGTATTTT
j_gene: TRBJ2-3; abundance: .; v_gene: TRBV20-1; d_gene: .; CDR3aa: CSARGALSRWQYF; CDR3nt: TGCAGTGCTAGAGGGGCCCTGTCCAGATGGCAGTATTTT
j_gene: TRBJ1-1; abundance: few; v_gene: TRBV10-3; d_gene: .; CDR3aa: CAITRDGNTEAFF; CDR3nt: TGTGCCATCACTAGGGACGGGAACACTGAAGCTTTCTTT
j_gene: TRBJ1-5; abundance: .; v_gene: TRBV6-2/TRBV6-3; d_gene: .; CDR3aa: CASSYSIGQDRSNQPQHF; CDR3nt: TGTGCCAGCAGTTACTCGATAGGGCAGGACCGAAGCAATCAGCCCCAGCATTTT
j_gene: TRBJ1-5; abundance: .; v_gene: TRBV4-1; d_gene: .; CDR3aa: CASSQVFGTVSNQPQHF; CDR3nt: TGCGCCAGCAGCCAAGTGTTCGGGACGGTCAGCAATCAGCCCCAGCATTTT
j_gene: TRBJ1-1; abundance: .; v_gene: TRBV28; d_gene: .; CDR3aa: CASSIGFDTEAFF; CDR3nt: TGTGCCAGCAGTATTGGGTTCGACACTGAAGCTTTCTTT
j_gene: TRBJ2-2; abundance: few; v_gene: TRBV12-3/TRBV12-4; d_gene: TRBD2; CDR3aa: CASSPPTSGRAWSGELFF; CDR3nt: TGTGCCAGCAGCCCCCCGACTAGCGGGAGGGCTTGGTCCGGGGAGCTGTTTTTT
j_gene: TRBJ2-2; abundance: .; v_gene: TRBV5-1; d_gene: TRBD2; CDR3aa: CASSLYLAADTGELFF; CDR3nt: TGCGCCAGCAGCCTCTATCTAGCGGCTGACACCGGGGAGCTGTTTTTT
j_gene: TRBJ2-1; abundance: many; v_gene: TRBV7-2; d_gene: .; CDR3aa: CASSLFLGSYNEQFF; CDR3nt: TGTGCCAGCAGCTTATTCCTTGGGTCCTACAATGAGCAGTTCTTC
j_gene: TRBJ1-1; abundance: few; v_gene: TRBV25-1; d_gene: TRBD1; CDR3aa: CASSEYRGQGNTEAFF; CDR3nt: TGTGCCAGCAGTGAATATAGGGGACAGGGGAACACTGAAGCTTTCTTT
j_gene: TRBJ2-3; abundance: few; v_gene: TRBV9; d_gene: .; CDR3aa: CASSVEGAGLRDTQYF; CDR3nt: TGTGCCAGCAGCGTAGAAGGAGCGGGTCTTCGAGATACGCAGTATTTT
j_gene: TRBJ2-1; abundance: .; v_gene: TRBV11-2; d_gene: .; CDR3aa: CASSLRLTQGNEQFF; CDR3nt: TGTGCCAGCAGCTTACGTCTGACCCAGGGGAATGAGCAGTTCTTC
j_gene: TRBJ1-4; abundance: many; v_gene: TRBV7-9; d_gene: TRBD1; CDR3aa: CASSLFVYWGRGYEKLFF; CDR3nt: TGTGCCAGCAGCTTATTCGTCTATTGGGGCAGGGGGTACGAAAAACTGTTTTTT
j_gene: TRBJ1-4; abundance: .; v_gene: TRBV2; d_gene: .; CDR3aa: CASSDQSGTLFF; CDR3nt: TGTGCCAGCAGTGATCAGTCAGGGACACTGTTTTTT
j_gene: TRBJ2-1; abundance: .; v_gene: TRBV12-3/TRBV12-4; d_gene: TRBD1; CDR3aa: CASSTRDRGTNEQFF; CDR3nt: TGTGCCAGCAGTACCCGGGACAGGGGGACCAATGAGCAGTTCTTC
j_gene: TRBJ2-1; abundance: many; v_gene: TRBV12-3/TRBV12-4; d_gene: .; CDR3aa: CASTHTGSYNEQFF; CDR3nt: TGTGCCAGCACCCATACGGGCTCCTACAATGAGCAGTTCTTC
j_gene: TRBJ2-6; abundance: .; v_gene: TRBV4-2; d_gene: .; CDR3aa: CASSQEGSGGANVLTF; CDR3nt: TGTGCCAGCAGCCAAGAGGGTTCCGGGGGGGCCAACGTCCTGACTTTC
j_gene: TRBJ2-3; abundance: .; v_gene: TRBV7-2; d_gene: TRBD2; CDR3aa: CASSSTSFSDTQYF; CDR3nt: TGTGCCAGCAGCTCGACTAGCTTCTCAGATACGCAGTATTTT